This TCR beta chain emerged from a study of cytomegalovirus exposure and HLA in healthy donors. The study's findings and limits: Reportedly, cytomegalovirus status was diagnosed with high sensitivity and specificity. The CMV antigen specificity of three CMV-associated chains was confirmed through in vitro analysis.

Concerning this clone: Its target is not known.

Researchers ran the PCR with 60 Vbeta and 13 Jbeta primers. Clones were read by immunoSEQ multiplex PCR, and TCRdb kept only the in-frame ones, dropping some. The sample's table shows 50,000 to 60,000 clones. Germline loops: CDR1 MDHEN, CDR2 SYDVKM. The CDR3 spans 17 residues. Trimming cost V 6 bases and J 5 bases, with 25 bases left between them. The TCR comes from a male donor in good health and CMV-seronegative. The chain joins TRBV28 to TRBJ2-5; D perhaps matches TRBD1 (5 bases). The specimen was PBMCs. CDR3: CASRGRAGFPLRETQYF. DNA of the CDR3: TGTGCCAGCAGAGGAAGGGCAGGGTTCCCCCTTCGGGAGACCCAGTACTTC.